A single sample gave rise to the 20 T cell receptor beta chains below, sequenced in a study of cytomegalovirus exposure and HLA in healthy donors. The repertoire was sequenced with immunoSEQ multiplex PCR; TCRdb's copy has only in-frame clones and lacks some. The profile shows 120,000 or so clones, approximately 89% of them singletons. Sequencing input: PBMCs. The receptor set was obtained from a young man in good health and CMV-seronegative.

Here the CDR3 DNA reads TGCGCCAGCAGCCCGGGACTACGGGGTGAGACCCAGTACTTC. Translation: CASSPGLRGETQYF. The chain combines TRBV5-1 with TRBJ2-5; 7 bases match TRBD2. The ends lost 4 bases at V and 5 bases at J; junction bases unmatched: 8. This CDR3 has 14 residues. Germline loops: CDR1 SGHRS, CDR2 YFSETQ.

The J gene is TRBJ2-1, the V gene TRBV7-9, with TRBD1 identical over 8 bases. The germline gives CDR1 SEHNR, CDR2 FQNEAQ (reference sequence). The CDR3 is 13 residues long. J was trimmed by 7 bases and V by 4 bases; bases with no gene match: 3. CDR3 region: CASSWTGRNEQFF. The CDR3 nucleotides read TGTGCCAGCAGCTGGACAGGGAGGAATGAGCAGTTCTTC.

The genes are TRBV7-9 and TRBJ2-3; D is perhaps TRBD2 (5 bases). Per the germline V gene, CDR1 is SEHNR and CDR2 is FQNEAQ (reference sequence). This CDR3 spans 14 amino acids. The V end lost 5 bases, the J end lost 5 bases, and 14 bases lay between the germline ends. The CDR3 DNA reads TGTGCCAGCAGCCGAGCGGAGCGTGGAGATACGCAGTATTTT. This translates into CASSRAERGDTQYF.

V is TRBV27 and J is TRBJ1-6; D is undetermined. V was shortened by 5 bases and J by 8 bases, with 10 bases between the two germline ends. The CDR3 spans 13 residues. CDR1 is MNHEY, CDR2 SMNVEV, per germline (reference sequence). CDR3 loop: CASSTVSDSPLHF. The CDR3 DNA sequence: TGTGCCAGCAGTACAGTATCTGATTCACCCCTCCACTTT.

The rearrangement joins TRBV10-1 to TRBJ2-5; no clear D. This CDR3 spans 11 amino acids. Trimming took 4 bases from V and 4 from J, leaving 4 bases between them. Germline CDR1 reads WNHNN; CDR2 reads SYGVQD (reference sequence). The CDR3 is CASSVGETQYF. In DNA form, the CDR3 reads TGCGCCAGCAGTGTCGGAGAGACCCAGTACTTC.

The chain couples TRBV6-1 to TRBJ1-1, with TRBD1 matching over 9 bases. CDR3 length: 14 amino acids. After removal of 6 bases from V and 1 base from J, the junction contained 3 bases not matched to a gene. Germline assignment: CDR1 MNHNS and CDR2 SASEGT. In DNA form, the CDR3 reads TGTGCCAGCAGCAAGACAGGGGGGAACACTGAAGCTTTCTTT. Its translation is CASSKTGGNTEAFF.

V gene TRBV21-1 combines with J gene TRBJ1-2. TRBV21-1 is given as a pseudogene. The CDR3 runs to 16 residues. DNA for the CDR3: TGTGCCAGCGCCCACGGGGGGGCCATCACTAACTATGGCTACACCTTC. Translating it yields CASAHGGAITNYGYTF.

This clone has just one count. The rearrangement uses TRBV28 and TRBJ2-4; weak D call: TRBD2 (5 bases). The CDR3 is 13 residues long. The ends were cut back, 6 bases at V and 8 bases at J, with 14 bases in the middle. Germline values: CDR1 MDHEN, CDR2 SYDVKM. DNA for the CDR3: TGTGCCAGCAGCCGGGAATTCATGGACATTCAGTACTTC. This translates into CASSREFMDIQYF. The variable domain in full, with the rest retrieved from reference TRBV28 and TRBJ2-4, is DVKVTQSSRYLVKRTGEKVFLECVQDMDHENMFWYRQDPGLGLRLIYFSYDVKMKEKGDIPEGYSVSREKKERFSLILESASTNQTSMYLCASSREFMDIQYFGAGTRLSVL.

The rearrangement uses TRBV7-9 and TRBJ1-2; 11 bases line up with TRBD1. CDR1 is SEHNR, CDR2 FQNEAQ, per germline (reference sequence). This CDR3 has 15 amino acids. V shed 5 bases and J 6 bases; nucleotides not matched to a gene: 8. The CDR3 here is CASSPTDRGLDGYTF. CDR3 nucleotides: TGTGCCAGCAGCCCGACGGACAGGGGGCTTGATGGCTACACCTTC. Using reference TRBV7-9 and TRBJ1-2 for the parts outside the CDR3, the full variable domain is DTGVSQNPRHKITKRGQNVTFRCDPISEHNRLYWYRQTLGQGPEFLTYFQNEAQLEKSRLLSDRFSAERPKGSFSTLEIQRTEQGDSAMYLCASSPTDRGLDGYTFGSGTRLTVV.

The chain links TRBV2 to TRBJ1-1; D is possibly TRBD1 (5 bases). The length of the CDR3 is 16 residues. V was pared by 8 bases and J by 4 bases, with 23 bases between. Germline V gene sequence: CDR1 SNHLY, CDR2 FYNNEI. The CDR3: CASEADRSALSTEAFF. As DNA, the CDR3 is TGTGCCAGCGAAGCAGACAGAAGCGCGTTGAGCACTGAAGCTTTCTTT.

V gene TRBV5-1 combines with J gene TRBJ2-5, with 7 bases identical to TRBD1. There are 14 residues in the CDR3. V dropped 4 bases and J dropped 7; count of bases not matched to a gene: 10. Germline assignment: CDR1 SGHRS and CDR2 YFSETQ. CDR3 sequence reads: CASSTDQGDGTQYF. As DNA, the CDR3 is TGCGCCAGCAGCACAGATCAGGGGGATGGGACCCAGTACTTC.

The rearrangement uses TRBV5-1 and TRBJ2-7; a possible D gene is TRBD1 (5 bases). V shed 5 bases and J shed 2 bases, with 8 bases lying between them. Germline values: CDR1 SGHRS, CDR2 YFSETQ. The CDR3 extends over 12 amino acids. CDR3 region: CASRRGTYEQYF. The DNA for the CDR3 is TGCGCCAGCAGAAGGGGAACCTACGAGCAGTACTTC.

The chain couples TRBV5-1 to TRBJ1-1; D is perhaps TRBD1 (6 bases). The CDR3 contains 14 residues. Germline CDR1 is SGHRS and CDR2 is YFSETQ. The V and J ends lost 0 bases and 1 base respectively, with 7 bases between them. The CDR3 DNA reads TGCGCCAGCAGCTTGGCGGACAGGAACACTGAAGCTTTCTTT. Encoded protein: CASSLADRNTEAFF.

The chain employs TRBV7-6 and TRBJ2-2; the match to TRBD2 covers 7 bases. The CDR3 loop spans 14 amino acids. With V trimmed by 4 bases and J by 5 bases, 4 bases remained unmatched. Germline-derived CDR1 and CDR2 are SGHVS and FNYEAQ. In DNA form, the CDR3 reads TGTGCCAGCAGCTCGGGGAGGGTGACCGGGGAGCTGTTTTTT. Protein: CASSSGRVTGELFF.

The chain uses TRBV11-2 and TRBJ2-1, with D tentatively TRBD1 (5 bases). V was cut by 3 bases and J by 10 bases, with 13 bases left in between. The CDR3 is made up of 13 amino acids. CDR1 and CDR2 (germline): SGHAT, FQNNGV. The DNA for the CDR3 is TGTGCCAGCAGCTTTCGGACAATCGGCGAGCAGTTCTTC. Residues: CASSFRTIGEQFF.

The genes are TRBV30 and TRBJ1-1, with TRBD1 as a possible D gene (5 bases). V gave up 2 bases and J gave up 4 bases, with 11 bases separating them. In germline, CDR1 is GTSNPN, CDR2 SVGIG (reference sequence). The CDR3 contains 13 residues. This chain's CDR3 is CAWSSKGVTEAFF. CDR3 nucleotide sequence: TGTGCCTGGAGTAGCAAAGGGGTCACTGAAGCTTTCTTT.

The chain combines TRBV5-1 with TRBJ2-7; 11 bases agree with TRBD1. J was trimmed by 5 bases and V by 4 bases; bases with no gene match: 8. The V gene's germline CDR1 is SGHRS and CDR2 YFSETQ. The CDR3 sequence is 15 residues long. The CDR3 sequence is CASSLRTGGADEQYF. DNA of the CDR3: TGCGCCAGCAGCCTCCGGACAGGGGGCGCCGACGAGCAGTACTTC.

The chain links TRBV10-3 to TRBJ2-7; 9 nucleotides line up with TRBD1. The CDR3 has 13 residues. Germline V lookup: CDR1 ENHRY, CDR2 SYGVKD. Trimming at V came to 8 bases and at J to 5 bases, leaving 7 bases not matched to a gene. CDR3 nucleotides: TGTGCCATCCGGGACAGGGCCCCCGACGAGCAGTACTTC. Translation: CAIRDRAPDEQYF.

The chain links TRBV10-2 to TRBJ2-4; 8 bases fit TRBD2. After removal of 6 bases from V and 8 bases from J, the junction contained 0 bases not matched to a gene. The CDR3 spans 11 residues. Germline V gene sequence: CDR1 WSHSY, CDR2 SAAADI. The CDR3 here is CASRAGDIQYF. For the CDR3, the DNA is TGCGCCAGCAGAGCGGGGGACATTCAGTACTTC.

In DNA form, the CDR3 reads TGTGCCAGCAGTTACTCGGGGGGAACTAATGAAAAACTGTTTTTT. Translating it yields CASSYSGGTNEKLFF. The chain is built from TRBV6-5 and TRBJ1-4, with a weak D call TRBD1 (5 bases). Trimming took off 0 bases at V and 1 base at J, with 6 bases between the two ends. Germline CDR1 reads MNHEY; CDR2 reads SVGAGI. The CDR3 loop spans 15 amino acids.